This T cell receptor (beta chain) was captured by sequencing in a study of molecular identifiers for immune sequencing clone quantification. Study conclusions and caveats: Jurkat TCR RNA spiked in from one cell reportedly remained identifiable amid over 850,000 naive cells.

For naive CD8 T cells, sorting used the CD8+CD4-CCR7+CD45RA+ phenotype. The sample holds many counts of this clonotype. Its antigen is not identified. TCRdb fed the PCR reads into MiXCR, producing one record per CDR3 protein. The sample holds just under 650,000 distinct CDR3 sequences, around 20% seen once. Input material: naive CD8+ T cells from blood, with Jurkat cell RNA spiked in. Subset meaning: FACS-sorted CD8+CD4-CCR7+CD45RA+ naive T cells. The TCR sequence derives from a human donor in good health. Some libraries in this study had Jurkat cell RNA spiked in.

The CDR3 nucleotides are TGCGCCAGCAGCCCACACCAGGATGCCGAAGCTTTCTTT. It yields the protein CASSPHQDAEAFF. The genes are TRBV4-3 and TRBJ1-1; D is undetermined. This CDR3 has 13 amino acids. Germline-derived CDR1 and CDR2 are LGHNA and YSLEER. V was clipped by 4 bases and J by 8 bases, with 14 bases between them.